This passage covers 18 T cell receptor beta chains from one sample sequenced in a study of blood T cell repertoires in COVID-19. This table comes from immunoSEQ multiplex PCR, and its TCRdb copy is limited to in-frame clones, with some not included. This sample has more than 80,000 clones; approximately 86% occur once, and the top ten carry more than 4%. Sequencing input: peripheral blood. These receptors originate from a man between 35 and 55 years old with acute or convalescent COVID-19.

The chain links TRBV7-8 to TRBJ2-1, with 7 bases lining up with TRBD2. There are 17 residues in the CDR3. After removal of 5 bases from V and 0 bases from J, the junction contained 10 bases not matched to a gene. Germline-derived CDR1 and CDR2 are SGHVS and FQNEAQ. The CDR3 DNA is TGTGCCAGCAGCGCCCGGGACTACCTTTTCTCCTACAATGAGCAGTTCTTC. Encoded protein: CASSARDYLFSYNEQFF.

The table lists this clone with a few counts. This chain joins TRBV7-9 and TRBJ2-1; D possibly corresponds to TRBD1 (6 bases). Germline values: CDR1 SEHNR, CDR2 FQNEAQ (reference sequence). CDR3 size: 18 residues. V was trimmed by 5 bases and J by 2 bases, leaving 22 bases between them. The CDR3 here is CASSGSGSAGATYNEQFF. For the CDR3, the DNA is TGTGCCAGCAGCGGGTCCGGGTCGGCAGGGGCAACCTACAATGAGCAGTTCTTC.

The CDR3 DNA reads TGTGCCAGCAGCTTAGCGGGCAGGGGAAATGAAAAACTGTTTTTT. Translating gives CASSLAGRGNEKLFF. The chain joins TRBV7-2 to TRBJ1-4, with D possibly matching TRBD1 (6 bases). Germline V gives CDR1 SGHTA, CDR2 FQGNSA. Trimming stripped 0 bases from V and 5 bases from J, with 10 bases between. The CDR3 loop spans 15 amino acids.

A few counts support this clone. J is TRBJ1-6 and V is TRBV5-4, with unresolved D. The germline gives CDR1 SGHNT, CDR2 YYREEE (reference sequence). The length of the CDR3 is 15 residues. The germline V and J ends were trimmed by 0 bases and 0 bases, with 4 bases remaining between them. CDR3 in amino acids: CASSLDSSYNSPLHF. In DNA, the CDR3 is TGTGCCAGCAGCTTGGATAGCTCCTATAATTCACCCCTCCACTTT.

The count of this clone is one. The chain is built from TRBV19 and TRBJ1-6; D is uncertain. The germline CDR1 and CDR2 sequences are LNHDA and SQIVND (reference sequence). The CDR3 totals 15 residues. Trimming stripped 1 base from V and 0 bases from J, with 4 bases between. The CDR3 loop reads CASSIVRSYNSPLHF. CDR3 nucleotides: TGTGCCAGTAGTATAGTCCGCTCCTATAATTCACCCCTCCACTTT.

This clone was found a few times. V usage is TRBV30 and J usage is TRBJ1-2, with a tentative D call TRBD1 (5 bases). Trimming took 2 bases from V and 4 from J, leaving 14 bases between them. The germline CDR1 and CDR2 sequences are GTSNPN and SVGIG (reference sequence). This CDR3 contains 14 residues. CDR3 bases: TGTGCCTGGAGTACCCCAGGGTCCTTCTATGGCTACACCTTC. Translation: CAWSTPGSFYGYTF.

This chain joins TRBV6-5 and TRBJ1-3; no reliable D call. CDR1 and CDR2 (germline): MNHEY, SVGAGI. Trimming left V 2 bases short and J 4 bases short, with 6 bases between. The CDR3 sequence is 13 residues long. In DNA, the CDR3 is TGTGCCAGCAGTTACGGCCGCGGAAACACCATATATTTT. It encodes CASSYGRGNTIYF.

The chain recombines TRBV7-9 with TRBJ2-7; 7 positions agree with TRBD1. Germline-derived CDR1 and CDR2 are SEHNR and FQNEAQ (reference sequence). The trim removed 3 bases at V and 9 bases at J, leaving 2 bases unmatched. The CDR3 covers 11 residues. The CDR3 DNA follows: TGTGCCAGCAGCTTTTCAGGGGGGCAGTACTTC. Residues: CASSFSGGQYF.

The chain has TRBV9 and TRBJ1-6, with TRBD1 matching 8 bases. Germline V lookup: CDR1 SGDLS, CDR2 YYNGEE. CDR3 length: 13 amino acids. V was pared by 4 bases and J by 12 bases, with 6 bases of the junction left unmatched. CDR3 nucleotide sequence: TGTGCCAGCAGCTCGGACAGGGAAAGACCCCTCCACTTT. It yields the protein CASSSDRERPLHF.

This chain uses TRBV5-1 with TRBJ1-1; the D gene is possibly TRBD1 (5 bases). This CDR3 has 15 amino acids. V was cut by 1 base and J by 0 bases, with 10 bases left in between. Germline values: CDR1 SGHRS, CDR2 YFSETQ. In DNA, the CDR3 is TGCGCCAGCAGCTTGCCAGGGCCCATGAACACTGAAGCTTTCTTT. Translated: CASSLPGPMNTEAFF.

The chain carries TRBV5-4 and TRBJ2-4; TRBD2 might be the D (6 bases). V lost 2 bases and J lost 6, with 9 bases in between. The V gene's germline CDR1 is SGHNT and CDR2 YYREEE (reference sequence). The CDR3 is 13 residues long. The CDR3 sequence: CASSFPGGNIQYF. In DNA, the CDR3 is TGTGCCAGCAGCTTCCCCGGGGGAAACATTCAGTACTTC.

The gene calls are TRBV2 and TRBJ1-2, with D possibly matching TRBD1 (5 bases). The V gene lost 2 bases and the J gene lost 4 bases, with 14 bases spanning the gap. The germline V gene has CDR1 SNHLY and CDR2 FYNNEI. The CDR3 extends over 15 amino acids. This CDR3 is CASSEMGLRGYGYTF. The CDR3 nucleotides read TGTGCCAGCAGTGAAATGGGATTAAGGGGCTATGGCTACACCTTC.

The rearrangement joins TRBV5-1 to TRBJ1-2; D remains unclear. The CDR3 covers 13 residues. Trimming removed 0 bases at V and 4 bases at J, with 7 bases between. The V gene's germline CDR1 is SGHRS and CDR2 YFSETQ. The CDR3 loop is CASSLAYSYGYTF. In nucleotides, the CDR3 is TGCGCCAGCAGCTTGGCCTACAGCTATGGCTACACCTTC.

The chain joins TRBV5-1 to TRBJ2-7; 7 nucleotides line up with TRBD2. The germline V gene encodes CDR1 SGHRS and CDR2 YFSETQ. J gave up 0 bases and V 3 bases, and 9 bases lay outside the gene matches. This CDR3 is 16 amino acids long. CDR3 in amino acids: CASSSAAGSASYEQYF. Here the CDR3 DNA reads TGCGCCAGCAGCTCCGCAGCGGGATCCGCCTCCTACGAGCAGTACTTC.

This clone was seen a single time. V and J are TRBV5-6 and TRBJ2-5; 11 bases are a match to TRBD1. Germline V gene data show CDR1 as SGHDT and CDR2 as YYEEEE. The CDR3 is 15 residues long. Trimming cost V 4 bases and J 5 bases; bases outside gene matches: 7. CDR3 sequence reads: CASSPPDRGLETQYF. The DNA for the CDR3 is TGTGCCAGCAGCCCCCCGGACAGGGGGCTGGAGACCCAGTACTTC.

V gene TRBV19 combines with J gene TRBJ2-7; D is possibly TRBD1 (7 bases). CDR3 size: 15 residues. Per the germline V gene, CDR1 is LNHDA and CDR2 is SQIVND (reference sequence). Trimming cost V 5 bases and J 3 bases, with 17 bases left between them. CDR3: CASSAGQRSRYEQYF. CDR3 DNA sequence: TGTGCCAGTAGTGCGGGACAGAGGAGCCGCTACGAGCAGTACTTC.

This chain connects TRBV6-5 to TRBJ1-5, with a weak D call TRBD1 (5 bases). Germline CDR1 MNHEY, CDR2 SVGAGI. V lost 7 bases to trimming and J lost 3 bases, with 16 bases between them. This CDR3 has 15 amino acids. CDR3 sequence (DNA): TGTGCCAGCACCTACGTGGGGCAGAACAATCAGCCCCAGCATTTT. This gives the protein CASTYVGQNNQPQHF.

The chain is built from TRBV5-6 and TRBJ1-1, with no clear D. Germline CDR1 and CDR2: SGHDT and YYEEEE. The V gene lost 4 bases and the J gene lost 0 bases, with 13 bases spanning the gap. The CDR3 has 15 amino acids. CDR3 sequence reads: CASSATGSLNTEAFF. In DNA form, the CDR3 reads TGTGCCAGCAGCGCCACGGGATCTTTGAACACTGAAGCTTTCTTT.